This entry lists 24 T cell receptor beta chains sequenced from one sample in a study of cytomegalovirus exposure and HLA in healthy donors. PCR amplification relied on 60 Vbeta primers (plus 13 Jbeta primers). Sequencing was performed with immunoSEQ multiplex PCR; in TCRdb, only in-frame clones are kept and a portion is missing. The data contain more than 100,000 clones, about 74% of them singletons. Sequencing was carried out using PBMCs. These receptors were collected from a woman aged 45-59 years in good health and CMV-seropositive.

In nucleotides, the CDR3 is TGCGCCAGCAGCTTGGCGCACGGGGGGGTGGAGACCCAGTACTTC. It yields the protein CASSLAHGGVETQYF. V and J are TRBV5-1 and TRBJ2-5; 8 nucleotides match TRBD2. V lost 0 bases, J lost 5 bases, and 6 bases stayed unmatched. The CDR3 is 15 residues long. The V gene's germline CDR1 is SGHRS and CDR2 YFSETQ. The whole variable domain, remainder taken from reference TRBV5-1 and TRBJ2-5, is KAGVTQTPRYLIKTRGQQVTLSCSPISGHRSVSWYQQTPGQGLQFLFEYFSETQRNKGNFPGRFSGRQFSNSRSEMNVSTLELGDSALYLCASSLAHGGVETQYFGPGTRLLVL.

CDR3 DNA: TGTGCCAGCAGCCCGCCATTACAGGGAAACATTCAGTACTTC. This gives the protein CASSPPLQGNIQYF. The chain combines TRBV5-8 with TRBJ2-4; tentative D call: TRBD1 (6 bases). V lost 4 bases, J lost 6 bases, and 14 bases lay in between. The germline V gene encodes CDR1 SGHTS and CDR2 YDEGEE. The CDR3 extends over 14 amino acids.

V gene TRBV10-3 combines with J gene TRBJ1-5, with no clear D. The CDR3 has 13 amino acids. Germline V CDR1 and CDR2: ENHRY, SYGVKD. The ends were cut back, 3 bases at V and 7 bases at J, with 10 bases in the middle. In DNA form, the CDR3 reads TGTGCCATCAGTGAAGGAGGACGGCAGCCCCAGCATTTT. Protein: CAISEGGRQPQHF.

The J gene is TRBJ2-2, the V gene TRBV7-2; tentative D call: TRBD1 (5 bases). This CDR3 has 13 amino acids. V dropped 7 bases and J dropped 4 bases, with 10 bases sitting between them. Germline values: CDR1 SGHTA, CDR2 FQGNSA. CDR3 region: CASTQGSTGELFF. CDR3 coding DNA: TGTGCCAGCACTCAGGGTTCCACCGGGGAGCTGTTTTTT.

DNA of the CDR3: TGTGCCAGCAGTGAAATAGCTAGTATAGATGAGCAGTTCTTC. Translation gives CASSEIASIDEQFF. The chain combines TRBV2 with TRBJ2-1; no firm D call. Germline CDR1 is SNHLY and CDR2 is FYNNEI. This CDR3 is built from 14 residues. With 2 bases removed from V and 8 bases from J, the gap between germline ends came to 13 bases. The whole variable domain, filled in from reference TRBV2 and TRBJ2-1, reads EPEVTQTPSHQVTQMGQEVILRCVPISNHLYFYWYRQILGQKVEFLVSFYNNEISEKSEIFDDQFSVERPDGSNFTLKIRSTKLEDSAMYFCASSEIASIDEQFFGPGTRLTVL.

This clone was detected only a few times. The chain uses TRBV10-3 and TRBJ1-1; 9 bases fit TRBD1. The germline CDR1 and CDR2 sequences are ENHRY and SYGVKD. The V segment lost 0 bases and the J segment 7 bases; nucleotides outside the gene matches: 0. The CDR3 extends over 13 amino acids. CDR3 sequence reads: CAISESTGGEAFF. The CDR3, as DNA: TGTGCCATCAGTGAGTCGACAGGGGGTGAAGCTTTCTTT.

This clone was seen a single time. This chain uses TRBV29-1 with TRBJ2-1, with 11 bases that match TRBD2. V lost 7 bases and J lost 7; bases outside the gene matches: 12. The CDR3 has 15 amino acids. CDR1 is SQVTM, CDR2 ANQGSEA, per germline. For the CDR3, the DNA is TGCAGCGCACGTCTAGCGGGGGGTCGTTTTAATGAGCAGTTCTTC. Its protein product is CSARLAGGRFNEQFF.

The chain links TRBV2 to TRBJ2-7; 7 bases line up with TRBD1. Germline assignment: CDR1 SNHLY and CDR2 FYNNEI. Trimming at V came to 7 bases and at J to 3 bases, leaving 9 bases not matched to a gene. This CDR3 is built from 14 residues. DNA of the CDR3: TGTGCCAGCATTAATCCGGGACAGCGCTACGAGCAGTACTTC. The encoded protein is CASINPGQRYEQYF.

This clone appeared many times. The chain carries TRBV25-1 and TRBJ1-2, with TRBD1 matching 7 bases. The CDR3 contains 12 residues. The junction had 3 bases not matched to a gene; V was cut back by 6 bases and J by 5 bases. The V gene's germline CDR1 is MGHDK and CDR2 SYGVNS. The CDR3: CASRQGGYGYTF. Written as DNA, the CDR3 is TGTGCCAGCAGGCAGGGGGGATATGGCTACACCTTC.

The chain employs TRBV5-1 and TRBJ2-1, with 7 bases aligning to TRBD1. V dropped 3 bases and J dropped 1; count of bases not matched to a gene: 7. The germline V gene has CDR1 SGHRS and CDR2 YFSETQ. The CDR3 runs to 16 residues. Here the CDR3 reads CASSSGTAVSYNEQFF. DNA of the CDR3: TGCGCCAGCAGCTCCGGGACAGCCGTTTCCTACAATGAGCAGTTCTTC.

CDR3 protein: CAWSAQSPRSGNTIYF. CDR3 nucleotides: TGTGCCTGGAGTGCCCAAAGCCCCCGCTCTGGAAACACCATATATTTT. This chain joins TRBV30 and TRBJ1-3; D unresolved. V lost 1 base and J lost 0, with 13 bases in between. CDR3 size: 16 residues. The germline V gene encodes CDR1 GTSNPN and CDR2 SVGIG (reference sequence).

This clone appeared a few times. The V call is TRBV27, the J call TRBJ1-6, with a possible D match to TRBD1 (5 bases). Per germline, CDR1 MNHEY and CDR2 SMNVEV (reference sequence). The V and J ends lost 4 bases and 6 bases respectively, with 10 bases between them. This CDR3 contains 14 residues. The CDR3 coding sequence is TGTGCCAGCAGTTCCTTGGGGCTTAATTCACCCCTCCACTTT. Translated: CASSSLGLNSPLHF.

V usage is TRBV19 and J usage is TRBJ1-3, with a tentative D call TRBD1 (6 bases). The CDR3 runs 14 residues. V was shortened by 6 bases and J by 6 bases, with 15 bases between the two germline ends. Germline V gives CDR1 LNHDA, CDR2 SQIVND (reference sequence). The CDR3 bases are TGTGCCAGTAGGGATCGGGGACAAGTAAACACCATATATTTT. It is translated as CASRDRGQVNTIYF.

In DNA form, the CDR3 reads TGTGCCAGCAGCCCCCAGGTGGGAGGCGATGGCTACACCTTC. It specifies CASSPQVGGDGYTF. V gene TRBV7-9 combines with J gene TRBJ1-2; D call uncertain. The CDR3 runs 14 residues. The V end lost 5 bases, the J end lost 6 bases, and 16 bases lay between the germline ends. Germline V gene data show CDR1 as SEHNR and CDR2 as FQNEAQ (reference sequence).

This sequence joins TRBV7-6 and TRBJ2-5, with TRBD2 matching 13 bases. This CDR3 region has 16 residues. V was clipped by 5 bases and J by 9 bases; unmatched bases: 12. The germline CDR1 and CDR2 sequences are SGHVS and FNYEAQ. The CDR3 here is CASSLGTSGAQGAQYF. The CDR3 DNA is TGTGCCAGCAGCCTGGGGACTAGCGGGGCGCAGGGGGCCCAGTACTTC.

The J gene is TRBJ1-2, the V gene TRBV7-9; D is unresolved. CDR1 is SEHNR, CDR2 FQNEAQ, per germline (reference sequence). The CDR3 covers 14 residues. The ends were cut back, 0 bases at V and 1 base at J, with 6 bases in the middle. The CDR3 nucleotides read TGTGCCAGCAGCTTAGCCCAACTTAACTATGGCTACACCTTC. It yields the protein CASSLAQLNYGYTF.

This chain links TRBV5-8 with TRBJ2-7; D not certain. Looked up from germline, CDR1 is SGHTS and CDR2 is YDEGEE. The CDR3 has 14 amino acids. V was pared by 1 base and J by 2 bases, with 10 bases between. Written as DNA, the CDR3 is TGTGCCAGCAGCTTGAGGCCAGGTCCCTACGAGCAGTACTTC. Amino acid sequence: CASSLRPGPYEQYF.

This clone was counted a few times. The chain combines TRBV7-9 with TRBJ1-1, with D unresolved. V lost 1 base and J 7 bases, leaving 16 bases between the germline ends. The CDR3 consists of 15 residues. Germline V gives CDR1 SEHNR, CDR2 FQNEAQ (reference sequence). The CDR3 loop is CASSLDHQARDEAFF. The CDR3 DNA is TGTGCCAGCAGCTTAGATCACCAGGCGAGAGATGAAGCTTTCTTT.

This chain links TRBV19 with TRBJ2-3, with D unclear. V was trimmed by 3 bases and J by 3 bases, leaving 16 bases between them. Germline V gives CDR1 LNHDA, CDR2 SQIVND (reference sequence). The CDR3 consists of 16 residues. As DNA, the CDR3 is TGTGCCAGTAGTATGATCAGTATTGACTTGACAGATACGCAGTATTTT. Amino acids: CASSMISIDLTDTQYF.

This sequence joins TRBV5-8 and TRBJ1-4, with TRBD1 as a possible D gene (5 bases). The CDR3 contains 16 residues. V gave up 2 bases and J gave up 0 bases, with 11 bases separating them. Germline CDR1 is SGHTS and CDR2 is YDEGEE. The CDR3 is CASSFLRDATNEKLFF. Here the CDR3 DNA reads TGTGCCAGCAGCTTTCTGCGGGACGCAACTAATGAAAAACTGTTTTTT.

This clone was recorded once. The genes are TRBV2 and TRBJ2-5; 9 bases align to TRBD1. J lost 2 bases, V lost 10 bases, and 5 bases had no gene match. CDR3 length equals 13 residues. Germline assignment: CDR1 SNHLY and CDR2 FYNNEI. The CDR3 DNA reads as TGTGCCACAGGACAGGGGCTTCAAGAGACCCAGTACTTC. This encodes CATGQGLQETQYF.

The chain combines TRBV5-1 with TRBJ2-7, with a tentative D call TRBD1 (6 bases). V was pared by 4 bases and J by 6 bases, with 20 bases between. Germline assignment: CDR1 SGHRS and CDR2 YFSETQ. CDR3 length equals 15 residues. CDR3 residues: CASSEGRTEPREQYF. The CDR3 region has the DNA TGCGCCAGCAGCGAGGGGCGGACAGAGCCTCGCGAGCAGTACTTC.

This clone has a handful of counts. At one end the junction does not follow the germline gene, possibly because of a read error. Other DNA sequences in the same sample also yield this CDR3. The rearrangement uses TRBV15 and TRBJ1-1; D may be TRBD1 (5 bases). Germline CDR1 reads LNHNV; CDR2 reads YYDKDF (reference sequence). The CDR3 loop spans 14 amino acids. The CDR3: CATSRKQVNTEAFF. DNA of the CDR3: TGTGCCACCAGCAGAAAACAGGTGAACACTGAAGCTTTCTTC.

V usage is TRBV15 and J usage is TRBJ2-7; 9 bases line up with TRBD1. CDR3 length: 15 residues. V dropped 1 base and J dropped 3; count of bases not matched to a gene: 4. The germline V gene has CDR1 LNHNV and CDR2 YYDKDF (reference sequence). CDR3 in DNA: TGTGCCACCAGCAGAGTCGACAGGGGGATCTACGAGCAGTACTTC. This gives the protein CATSRVDRGIYEQYF.